Listed here are 28 T cell receptor beta chains from one sample, sequenced in a study of T cells in women clearing cervical HPV infection. This table comes from immunoSEQ multiplex PCR, and its TCRdb copy is limited to in-frame clones, with some not included. The sample table includes 15,000 to 20,000 clones. Material: blood buffy coat. The receptor source for this set is a woman aged 18 to 75 with a cervical HPV16 infection that either progressed to CIN3+ or cleared (not recorded which).

In the case of this clone: The CDR3 is cut off 3 residues early in the read; its end comes from the germline J gene. The sample contains more than one DNA sequence encoding this CDR3. V usage is TRBV7-7 and J usage is TRBJ2-5; 9 bases are a match to TRBD1. Per the germline V gene, CDR1 is SSHAT and CDR2 is FNYEAQ (reference sequence). The CDR3 is 16 amino acids. V was clipped by 5 bases and J by 2 bases; unmatched bases: 9. CDR3 bases read: TGTGCCAGCAGCGCAGGATGGGACAGGGAACAAGAGACC. Its protein is CASSAGWDREQET. The CDR3, in full, reads CASSAGWDREQETQYF.

A remark on this clone: The read terminates 3 residues before the CDR3 end, so the remaining end is supplied by the germline J gene. The rearrangement uses TRBV5-4 and TRBJ1-6; D ambiguous. With 0 bases removed from V and 7 bases from J, the gap between germline ends came to 14 bases. CDR1 SGHNT and CDR2 YYREEE come from the germline V gene (reference sequence). This CDR3 spans 16 amino acids. The covered CDR3 bases are TGTGCCAGCAGCTTGGACAGTACGGTGATGAATTCACCC. Protein product: CASSLDSTVMNSP. The complete CDR3 protein is CASSLDSTVMNSPLHF.

In regard to this clone: The junction shows a germline mismatch at one end, possibly a read error. The read stops 3 residues short of the end of the CDR3; the missing end is completed from the germline J gene. The chain links TRBV11-2 to TRBJ1-4; D uncertain. Germline V CDR1 and CDR2: SGHAT, FQNNGV. The CDR3 is made up of 14 amino acids. The CDR3 DNA, read in part, is TGTGCCAGCGGCTTAGATCAAGTTGGCTCACCA. Amino acids: CASGLDQVGSP. The CDR3, in full, reads CASGLDQVGSPLFF.

As to this clone: The read terminates 3 residues before the CDR3 end, so the remaining end is supplied by the germline J gene. J is TRBJ1-5 and V is TRBV7-4; D might be TRBD1 (6 bases). The CDR3 consists of 14 residues. Trimming pared 5 bases from V and 6 bases from J, leaving 14 bases between. The V gene's germline CDR1 is SGHVT and CDR2 SQSDAQ. The covered CDR3 bases are TGTGCCAGCAGCCCCAACAGGGTCACTCAGCCC. Protein: CASSPNRVTQP. The full CDR3 sequence reads CASSPNRVTQPQHF.

About this clone: The read comes to an end 3 residues before the CDR3 does, leaving the germline J gene to fill in the end. J is TRBJ2-5 and V is TRBV29-1; D unclear. Trimming took 4 bases from V and 1 from J, leaving 7 bases between them. This CDR3 has 12 residues. CDR1 SQVTM and CDR2 ANQGSEA come from the germline V gene. The CDR3 is CSVGEAQETQYF. The sequenced part of the CDR3 DNA is TGCAGCGTTGGAGAGGCCCAAGAGACC. Variable domain in full (rest from reference TRBV29-1 and TRBJ2-5): SAVISQKPSRDICQRGTSLTIQCQVDSQVTMMFWYRQQPGQSLTLIATANQGSEATYESGFVIDKFPISRPNLTFSTLTVSNMSPEDSSIYLCSVGEAQETQYFGPGTRLLVL.

To note about this clone: Coverage ceases 3 residues before the CDR3 finishes, and the germline J gene fills in the end. This chain uses TRBV28 with TRBJ1-5; the D gene is possibly TRBD1 (5 bases). CDR3 length equals 15 residues. Looked up from germline, CDR1 is MDHEN and CDR2 is SYDVKM. The germline V and J ends were trimmed by 7 bases and 0 bases, with 13 bases remaining between them. CDR3 residues: CASTTGGISNQPQHF. CDR3 DNA (partial): TGTGCCAGCACCACCGGGGGGATTAGCAATCAGCCC.

Of note for this clone: The read ends 3 residues shy of where the CDR3 ends; the end is completed using the germline J gene. The chain uses TRBV5-1 and TRBJ2-1, with 8 bases fitting TRBD2. V trimming: 0 bases; J trimming: 7 bases; junction bases outside the gene matches: 3. This CDR3 spans 14 amino acids. The germline CDR1 and CDR2 sequences are SGHRS and YFSETQ. The CDR3 DNA, read in part, is TGCGCCAGCAGCTTGGTGGTAGCGGGGAATGAG. Residues: CASSLVVAGNE. The full CDR3 protein reads CASSLVVAGNEQFF.

On this clone: The observed sequence ends 3 residues before the CDR3 terminus, with the missing tail filled in from the germline J gene. The V call is TRBV30, the J call TRBJ2-3; 9 bases agree with TRBD1. The CDR3 runs 15 residues. V gave up 2 bases and J gave up 5 bases; unmatched junction bases: 8. Germline lookup yields CDR1 GTSNPN and CDR2 SVGIG (reference sequence). The CDR3 loop is CAWSPKGQGGDTQYF. The CDR3 DNA, read in part, is TGTGCCTGGAGTCCCAAGGGACAGGGTGGAGATACG.

Comments on this clone: The DNA ends 3 residues before the CDR3 does, and the rest of the CDR3 is filled in from the germline J gene. The chain carries TRBV30 and TRBJ2-4, with 7 bases matching TRBD1. This CDR3 has 13 residues. The germline V gene has CDR1 GTSNPN and CDR2 SVGIG (reference sequence). This CDR3 is CAGKPGTVYGQYF. CDR3 DNA (partial): TGTGCCGGAAAACCCGGGACAGTCTATGGT.

In regard to this clone: The read ends 3 residues early relative to the CDR3; the germline J gene fills the gap. V is TRBV4-2 and J is TRBJ2-3; possible D gene TRBD1, 6 bases. The V gene's germline CDR1 is LGHNA and CDR2 YNFKEQ. The V end lost 0 bases, the J end lost 1 base, and 11 bases lay between the germline ends. This CDR3 is 16 amino acids long. CDR3 sequence: CASSQDWTVGTDTQYF. The CDR3 DNA, read in part, is TGTGCCAGCAGCCAAGATTGGACAGTGGGCACAGATACG.

Notes on this clone: The CDR3 goes on 3 residues after the read ends, and that part is filled in from the germline J gene. The chain uses TRBV5-5 and TRBJ1-2; D remains unclear. Looked up from germline, CDR1 is SGHKS and CDR2 is YYEKEE (reference sequence). The V and J ends lost 3 bases and 7 bases respectively, with 16 bases between them. The CDR3 consists of 14 residues. The DNA read from the CDR3 is TGTGCCAGCAGCTCCCTGACCCTAAGCGGTGGC. It yields the protein CASSSLTLSGG. The whole CDR3 sequence reads CASSSLTLSGGYTF.

About this clone itself: The missing CDR3 end, 3 residues past where the read stops, is filled in from the germline J gene. The rearrangement joins TRBV5-1 to TRBJ1-2; no firm D call. The V and J ends lost 0 bases and 5 bases respectively, with 11 bases between them. CDR1 and CDR2 from the germline V gene are SGHRS and YFSETQ. The CDR3 runs to 14 residues. CDR3 protein: CASSLDHSRYGYTF. The CDR3 DNA, read in part, is TGCGCCAGCAGCTTGGATCACAGCCGGTATGGC.

CDR3 sequence: CASMMGQGSTGELFF. CDR3 DNA (partial): TGTGCCAGTATGATGGGCCAGGGTTCAACCGGGGAG. This chain uses TRBV19 with TRBJ2-2; tentatively, D is TRBD1 (5 bases). The DNA ends 3 residues before the CDR3 does, and the rest of the CDR3 is filled in from the germline J gene. The germline V gene encodes CDR1 LNHDA and CDR2 SQIVND (reference sequence). V dropped 7 bases and J dropped 5 bases, with 17 bases sitting between them. The CDR3 is 15 residues long. Filled out from reference TRBV19 and TRBJ2-2, the complete variable domain reads DGGITQSPKYLFRKEGQNVTLSCEQNLNHDAMYWYRQDPGQGLRLIYYSQIVNDFQKGDIAEGYSVSREKKESFPLTVTSAQKNPTAFYLCASMMGQGSTGELFFGEGSRLTVL.

With respect to this clone: The CDR3 end falls 3 residues outside the read, so it is completed with the germline J gene. The V gene is TRBV20-1, the J gene TRBJ2-3; TRBD2 aligns across 8 bases. Losses at the gene ends were 5 bases for V and 5 bases for J; bases not matched to a gene: 9. CDR3 length: 14 amino acids. The germline gives CDR1 DFQATT, CDR2 SNEGSKA (reference sequence). Here the CDR3 reads CSAPLADLLDTQYF. The CDR3 DNA, read in part, is TGCAGTGCTCCACTAGCGGACCTACTAGATACG.

On this clone: The sequence runs out 3 residues before the end of the CDR3; the remainder is reconstructed from the germline J gene. The chain recombines TRBV2 with TRBJ2-3, with 7 bases identical to TRBD1. CDR1 SNHLY and CDR2 FYNNEI come from the germline V gene. The CDR3 is made up of 16 amino acids. V was clipped by 10 bases and J by 2 bases; unmatched bases: 15. CDR3 protein: CATQDIQGRATDTQYF. The part of the CDR3 DNA that was read is TGTGCCACCCAAGATATACAGGGGAGAGCCACAGATACG. Full variable domain (remainder filled in from reference TRBV2 and TRBJ2-3): EPEVTQTPSHQVTQMGQEVILRCVPISNHLYFYWYRQILGQKVEFLVSFYNNEISEKSEIFDDQFSVERPDGSNFTLKIRSTKLEDSAMYFCATQDIQGRATDTQYFGPGTRLTVL.

Remarks on this clone: The read falls 3 residues short of the CDR3 end, and the missing part is taken from the germline J gene. The chain carries TRBV28 and TRBJ2-3, with TRBD1 matching 8 bases. CDR1 is MDHEN and CDR2 is SYDVKM in the germline V gene. The CDR3 runs to 14 residues. Losses at the gene ends were 5 bases for V and 0 bases for J; bases not matched to a gene: 1. Partial CDR3 DNA: TGTGCCAGCAGTAGACAGGGGAGCACAGATACG. Its protein is CASSRQGSTDT. The whole CDR3 is CASSRQGSTDTQYF.

Turning to this clone: Read sequence stops 3 residues before the CDR3 end, and the germline J gene provides the missing end. The V call is TRBV10-1, the J call TRBJ2-5; perhaps TRBD2 as D (5 bases). This CDR3 has 17 residues. V lost 2 bases, J lost 4 bases, and 20 bases lay in between. Germline CDR1 WNHNN, CDR2 SYGVQD (reference sequence). The CDR3 bases that were read are TGCGCCAGCAGTGAGGTGTCTCTGGGCGGGTTCGGAGAGACC. It is translated as CASSEVSLGGFGET. The complete CDR3 protein is CASSEVSLGGFGETQYF.

Details on this clone: The read is 3 residues too short to cover the CDR3 end, so that end is filled in from the germline J gene. The genes are TRBV6-2 or TRBV6-3 and TRBJ2-7; a possible D gene is TRBD1 (6 bases). The CDR3 sequence is 17 residues long. Germline CDR1 and CDR2: MNHEY and SVGEGT. V lost 4 bases and J lost 3, with 22 bases in between. Here the CDR3 reads CASSSPDRTPNHYEQYF. CDR3 DNA (partial): TGTGCCAGCAGTTCTCCCGACAGGACCCCGAACCACTACGAG.

The CDR3 bases that were read are TGTGCCAGTACCAGACTAGCGGGGGGCCGCACAGATCCC. Protein sequence: CASTRLAGGRTDP. The full CDR3 sequence reads CASTRLAGGRTDPQHF. The rearrangement links TRBV19 to TRBJ1-5; D perhaps matches TRBD1 (6 bases). The CDR3 extends 3 residues past the end of the read, so its final part is completed from the germline J gene. CDR1 is LNHDA and CDR2 is SQIVND in the germline V gene (reference sequence). The CDR3 sequence is 16 residues long.

As concerns this clone: The read is 3 residues too short to cover the CDR3 end, so that end is filled in from the germline J gene. V usage is TRBV5-8 and J usage is TRBJ2-3, with 8 bases matching TRBD1. Germline CDR1 SGHTS, CDR2 YDEGEE. The CDR3 runs to 15 residues. The sequenced CDR3 bases are TGTGCCAGCATCACCGGGACAGGAGGAGGAGAGACG. Its translation is CASITGTGGGET. The complete CDR3 protein is CASITGTGGGETQYF.

With respect to this clone: The sequenced fragment ends 3 residues before the CDR3 boundary, so the rest is inferred from the germline J gene. The chain uses TRBV20-1 and TRBJ2-7, with no clear D. CDR3 length equals 13 residues. The germline V gene has CDR1 DFQATT and CDR2 SNEGSKA (reference sequence). The V end lost 0 bases, the J end lost 3 bases, and 9 bases lay between the germline ends. CDR3 protein: CSARDQAGYEQYF. The part of the CDR3 DNA that was read is TGCAGTGCTAGAGATCAAGCTGGCTACGAG.

As concerns this clone: Coverage ceases 3 residues before the CDR3 finishes, and the germline J gene fills in the end. The chain couples TRBV7-9 to TRBJ1-2, with D possibly matching TRBD1 (6 bases). Germline-derived CDR1 and CDR2 are SEHNR and FQNEAQ (reference sequence). The CDR3 has 15 residues. CDR3 bases read: TGTGCCAGCAGCTTAGAGGGGGACGGCTACAATGAC. It is translated as CASSLEGDGYND. The full CDR3 protein reads CASSLEGDGYNDYTF.

CDR3 region: CASSERTGGGNQPQHF. The sequenced CDR3 bases are TGTGCCAGCAGTGAGCGGACAGGGGGAGGCAATCAGCCC. The gene calls are TRBV2 and TRBJ1-5; 10 bases line up with TRBD1. Read sequence stops 3 residues before the CDR3 end, and the germline J gene provides the missing end. The CDR3 sequence is 16 residues long. Germline CDR1 reads SNHLY; CDR2 reads FYNNEI. V was pared by 3 bases and J by 2 bases, with 4 bases of the junction left unmatched.

Concerning this clone: The read terminates 3 residues before the CDR3 end, so the remaining end is supplied by the germline J gene. The rearrangement joins TRBV20-1 to TRBJ2-5; D is ambiguous. This CDR3 has 14 amino acids. CDR1 is DFQATT, CDR2 SNEGSKA, per germline (reference sequence). V lost 0 bases to trimming and J lost 2 bases, with 10 bases between them. This CDR3 reads CSARDPFVQETQYF. CDR3 bases read: TGCAGTGCTAGAGACCCTTTCGTTCAAGAGACC.

On this clone itself: The read is 3 residues too short to cover the CDR3 end, so that end is filled in from the germline J gene. The V and J genes are TRBV19 and TRBJ2-7; tentative D call: TRBD1 (6 bases). V lost 4 bases and J 3 bases, leaving 22 bases between the germline ends. The CDR3 has 17 amino acids. CDR1 is LNHDA, CDR2 SQIVND, per germline (reference sequence). Partial CDR3 DNA: TGTGCCAGTAGTAAACAGGGTAACAGACTCTTATTCTACGAG. As protein: CASSKQGNRLLFYE. The whole CDR3 region reads CASSKQGNRLLFYEQYF.

Worth noting for this clone: The CDR3 goes on 3 residues after the read ends, and that part is filled in from the germline J gene. The V and J genes are TRBV7-3 and TRBJ2-1; D gene unclear. Trimming stripped 2 bases from V and 6 bases from J, with 11 bases between. The CDR3 has 14 amino acids. Germline loops: CDR1 SGHTA, CDR2 FQGTGA. The CDR3 sequence is CASSLGRPVNEQFF. The sequenced part of the CDR3 DNA is TGTGCCAGCAGCTTAGGGCGACCCGTCAATGAG.

Comment on this clone: Sequence at one end of the junction differs from germline and may be a read error. The read stops 3 residues short of the end of the CDR3; the missing end is completed from the germline J gene. The J gene is TRBJ2-5, the V gene TRBV4-1, with 7 bases fitting TRBD2. The CDR3 spans 15 residues. Germline V gene data show CDR1 as MGHRA and CDR2 as YSYEKL. The CDR3 reads CTSSQETFGGETQYF. The CDR3 DNA, read in part, is TGCACCAGCAGCCAAGAAACCTTCGGGGGGGAGACC.

Remarks on this clone: The CDR3 is cut off 3 residues early in the read; its end comes from the germline J gene. The chain combines TRBV5-1 with TRBJ2-2, with 10 bases matching TRBD1. The CDR3 spans 17 residues. Germline V gene data show CDR1 as SGHRS and CDR2 as YFSETQ. The CDR3 bases that were read are TGCGCCAGCAGCTTGGCCCCGACAGGGGGCGGTAATGAAAAG. As protein: CASSLAPTGGGNEK. The whole CDR3 protein is CASSLAPTGGGNEKLFF. Complete variable domain (other parts from reference TRBV5-1 and TRBJ2-2): KAGVTQTPRYLIKTRGQQVTLSCSPISGHRSVSWYQQTPGQGLQFLFEYFSETQRNKGNFPGRFSGRQFSNSRSEMNVSTLELGDSALYLCASSLAPTGGGNEKLFFGEGSRLTVL.